This T cell receptor beta chain comes out of a study of vaccination effects on CD4 cells after COVID-19. The wider study: Vaccination of participants consisted of two doses of either the BNT162b2 or mRNA-1273 vaccine.

Expansion with viral peptide pools was applied to antigen-specific CD4+ T cells by the ViraFEST assay prior to sequencing. After more than 8 days in culture, the CD4+ T cells were isolated. Nobody among the vaccine recipients had prior SARS-CoV-2 infection (nucleocapsid antibodies were negative). PBMC were cultured at approximately 2 million per well with about 9 IU/ml IL-2 and roughly 10 ug/ml peptides. On days 3 and 7, fresh IL-2 medium replaced half the medium. In regard to this clone: The antigen is undetermined.

TCRdb keeps only in-frame clones here, not all; method: immunoSEQ multiplex PCR. The sample carries more than 20,000 clones, roughly 70% recorded once. The CDR3 has 14 amino acids. The V gene's germline CDR1 is SGHRS and CDR2 YFSETQ. Trimming pared 4 bases from V and 5 bases from J, leaving 10 bases between. The chain uses TRBV5-1 and TRBJ1-6; D is unresolved. The clonotype comes from a human donor who received a COVID-19 vaccine. The sample consisted of CD4+ T cells from PBMCs cultured with HCoV-NL63 spike peptides, taken before COVID-19 vaccination. The CDR3 nucleotides read TGCGCCAGCAGCCCTTACGTGGATAATTCACCCCTCCACTTT. It yields the protein CASSPYVDNSPLHF.